Below, 9 T cell receptor beta chains from the same sample are listed, as sequenced in a study of blood T cell repertoires in COVID-19. Produced via immunoSEQ multiplex PCR; TCRdb's table is partial and in-frame only. The sample lists roughly 330,000 clones; more than 70% were seen once. The sequenced sample consisted of PBMCs or T cells enriched from blood (not recorded which). These receptors were collected from a woman under 40 who had recovered from COVID-19.

This chain connects TRBV6-5 to TRBJ2-3; 8 bases map to TRBD2. The V segment lost 3 bases and the J segment 8 bases; nucleotides outside the gene matches: 1. CDR1 and CDR2 (germline): MNHEY, SVGAGI. CDR3 size: 12 residues. The CDR3 region is CASSYRGGTQYF. The CDR3 DNA sequence: TGTGCCAGCAGTTATCGGGGGGGTACGCAGTATTTT.

This clone was seen more than once but under ten times. The chain combines TRBV6-1 with TRBJ1-2, with D perhaps TRBD1 (5 bases). CDR1 is MNHNS and CDR2 is SASEGT in the germline V gene. The ends were cut back, 2 bases at V and 7 bases at J, with 11 bases in the middle. This CDR3 contains 13 residues. This CDR3 is CASSESRVAGYTF. The DNA for the CDR3 is TGTGCCAGCAGTGAAAGCAGGGTGGCTGGCTACACCTTC.

The chain couples TRBV28 to TRBJ1-2; D perhaps matches TRBD1 (6 bases). In germline, CDR1 is MDHEN, CDR2 SYDVKM. The CDR3 extends over 17 amino acids. Trimming removed 2 bases from V and 2 bases from J, with 18 bases in between. CDR3 loop: CASSLGGATLLNYGYTF. Written as DNA, the CDR3 is TGTGCCAGCAGTTTAGGGGGGGCCACGTTACTCAACTATGGCTACACCTTC.

Here the CDR3 reads CASSGEDRGPYGYTF. For the CDR3, the DNA is TGTGCCAGCTCGGGAGAAGACAGGGGCCCCTATGGCTACACCTTC. The rearrangement links TRBV18 to TRBJ1-2; 8 nucleotides match TRBD1. Trimming at V came to 6 bases and at J to 4 bases, leaving 10 bases not matched to a gene. The germline V gene encodes CDR1 KGHSH and CDR2 LQKENI. The CDR3 spans 15 residues. The whole variable domain, remainder taken from reference TRBV18 and TRBJ1-2, is NAGVMQNPRHLVRRRGQEARLRCSPMKGHSHVYWYRQLPEEGLKFMVYLQKENIIDESGMPKERFSAEFPKEGPSILRIQQVVRGDSAAYFCASSGEDRGPYGYTFGSGTRLTVV.

V and J are TRBV7-6 and TRBJ1-1; D uncertain. Per germline, CDR1 SGHVS and CDR2 FNYEAQ. Between the trimmed V and J ends, which lost 1 base and 7 bases, there was a span of 7 bases. This CDR3 region has 12 residues. Here the CDR3 reads CASSLGGNEAFF. The DNA for the CDR3 is TGTGCCAGCAGCTTAGGAGGCAATGAAGCTTTCTTT.

This clone was found once. This chain connects TRBV20-1 to TRBJ2-1; 12 nucleotides match TRBD2. The CDR3 loop spans 17 amino acids. Germline trimming cut 3 bases from V and 1 base from J; bases unmatched to any gene: 7. Germline V lookup: CDR1 DFQATT, CDR2 SNEGSKA (reference sequence). The CDR3 here is CSASGLAGGRSYNEQFF. Written as DNA, the CDR3 is TGCAGTGCTAGTGGTCTAGCGGGGGGGCGGTCCTACAATGAGCAGTTCTTC.

This chain connects TRBV28 to TRBJ1-2; D is unresolved. With 8 bases removed from V and 6 bases from J, the gap between germline ends came to 10 bases. The CDR3 contains 11 residues. CDR1 and CDR2 (germline): MDHEN, SYDVKM. CDR3 DNA: TGTGCCAGCGGCCATTCAGATGGCTACACCTTC. Encoded protein: CASGHSDGYTF.

The CDR3: CSVRLAPETQYF. The CDR3 nucleotides are TGCAGCGTTCGGCTAGCGCCAGAGACCCAGTACTTC. The rearrangement joins TRBV29-1 to TRBJ2-5; tentative D call: TRBD2 (6 bases). With 5 bases removed from V and 4 bases from J, the gap between germline ends came to 11 bases. CDR3 size: 12 residues. Per the germline V gene, CDR1 is SQVTM and CDR2 is ANQGSEA.

The chain combines TRBV10-3 with TRBJ1-1; the D is unclear. There are 15 residues in the CDR3. Trimming removed 4 bases at V and 0 bases at J, with 12 bases between. Germline V gives CDR1 ENHRY, CDR2 SYGVKD. DNA for the CDR3: TGTGCCATCAGTGCCTTGGGAGGACTGAACACTGAAGCTTTCTTT. This sequence encodes CAISALGGLNTEAFF.